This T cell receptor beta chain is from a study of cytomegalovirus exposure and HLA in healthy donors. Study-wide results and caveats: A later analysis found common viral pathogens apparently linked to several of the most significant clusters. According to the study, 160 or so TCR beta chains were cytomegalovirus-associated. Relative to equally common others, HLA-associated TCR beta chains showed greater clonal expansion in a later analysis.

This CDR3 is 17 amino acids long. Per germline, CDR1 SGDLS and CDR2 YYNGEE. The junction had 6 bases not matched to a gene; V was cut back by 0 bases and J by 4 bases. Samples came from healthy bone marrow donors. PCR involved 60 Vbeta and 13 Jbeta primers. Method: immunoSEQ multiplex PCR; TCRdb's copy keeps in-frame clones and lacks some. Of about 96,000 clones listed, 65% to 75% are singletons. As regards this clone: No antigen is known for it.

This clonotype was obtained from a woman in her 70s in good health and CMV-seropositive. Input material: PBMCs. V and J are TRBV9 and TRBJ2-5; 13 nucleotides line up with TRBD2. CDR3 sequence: CASSVDTSGGVRETQYF. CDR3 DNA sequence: TGTGCCAGCAGCGTAGATACTAGCGGGGGGGTTAGAGAGACCCAGTACTTC.